This T cell receptor (beta chain) was documented in a study of human T cells and chemical hapten exposure. The overall study: Cases of alopecia areata, totalis or universalis occurred in a predominantly female patient group. Study outcomes and limitations: The formation of large CDR3 similarity clusters by expanded TCRs significantly exceeded that of controls.

As to time point: patch test 1, 2 weeks after DPC sensitization. As for treatment: therapeutic diphenylcyclopropenone sensitization with weekly scalp DPC. Turning to this clonotype: What it binds is unknown.

Individual cDNA molecules had unique molecular identifiers attached to them by the library. A single record per CDR3 protein comes from TCRdb applying MiXCR to the RACE reads. The sample has more than 70,000 distinct CDR3 sequences; approximately 12% are singletons. The specimen comprised whole blood, sampled in connection with sensitization to the hapten diphenylcyclopropenone (DPC). The clonotype comes from a woman aged 60-70 years with alopecia areata. Some clones in this sample may be carry-over from other donors' samples.

The CDR3 here is CSVSDRKNTEAFF. The CDR3 coding sequence is TGCAGCGTTTCCGACAGAAAGAACACTGAAGCTTTCTTT. The rearrangement links TRBV29-1 to TRBJ1-1; D may be TRBD1 (5 bases). Looked up from germline, CDR1 is SQVTM and CDR2 is ANQGSEA. With 5 bases removed from V and 1 base from J, the gap between germline ends came to 11 bases. CDR3 length: 13 residues.